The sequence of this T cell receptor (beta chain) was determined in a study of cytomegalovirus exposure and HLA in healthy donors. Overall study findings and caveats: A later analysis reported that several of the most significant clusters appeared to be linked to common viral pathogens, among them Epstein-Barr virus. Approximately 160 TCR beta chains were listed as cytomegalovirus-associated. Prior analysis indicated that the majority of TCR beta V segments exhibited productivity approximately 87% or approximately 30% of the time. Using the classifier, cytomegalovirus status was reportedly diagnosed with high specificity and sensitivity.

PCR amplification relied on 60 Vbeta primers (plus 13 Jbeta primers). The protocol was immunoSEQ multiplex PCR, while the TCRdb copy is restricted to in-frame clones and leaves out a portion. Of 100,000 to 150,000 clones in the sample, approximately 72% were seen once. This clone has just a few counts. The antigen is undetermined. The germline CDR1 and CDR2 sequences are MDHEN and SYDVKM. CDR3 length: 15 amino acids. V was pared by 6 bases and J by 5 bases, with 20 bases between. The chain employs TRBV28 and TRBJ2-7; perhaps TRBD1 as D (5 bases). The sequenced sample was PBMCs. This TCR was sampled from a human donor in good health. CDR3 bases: TGTGCCAGCAGACAAATAAATTACGAAGGGGACGAGCAGTACTTC. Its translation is CASRQINYEGDEQYF.